The clone carrying this TCR beta chain has only a few counts. Its target is not known. Germline V gene sequence: CDR1 SEHNR, CDR2 FQNEAQ (reference sequence). V lost 1 base and J lost 5; bases outside the gene matches: 5. CDR3 size: 15 residues. This sample was included in a study of blood T cells in healthy people across ages. The use of a sample-barcoded 5' primer and a J-beta primer mix characterized a second PCR of roughly 7 to 11 cycles. The template-switch adaptor, which had 12 random nucleotides, put a tag on each cDNA molecule. TCRdb itself ran the 5' RACE reads through MiXCR, one entry per CDR3 protein. The top ten clones hold around a quarter of a sample with hundreds of thousands of distinct CDR3 sequences, around 62% of them seen once. Study outcomes and limitations: Long-lived donors exceeded aged donors in naive CD4+ cells and diversity. TCR beta diversity, measured per million T cells, fell in a roughly linear way with age.

This TCR was sampled from a man aged 25-45 years in good health. The sequenced sample was blood. The chain has TRBV7-9 and TRBJ2-3, with 8 bases aligning to TRBD1. DNA for the CDR3: TGTGCCAGCAGCTTAGGGGGACAGGCGGGAGATACGCAGTATTTT. It is translated as CASSLGGQAGDTQYF.